Presented here are 20 T cell receptor beta chains from one specimen sequenced in a study of blood T cell repertoires in COVID-19. Produced via immunoSEQ multiplex PCR; TCRdb's table is partial and in-frame only. This sample has about 280,000 clones, with approximately 89% found just once. The specimen was PBMCs or T cells enriched from blood (not recorded which). These receptors were taken from a man between 35 and 55 years old who had been exposed to COVID-19.

The sample holds a few counts of this clone. This chain joins TRBV10-3 and TRBJ2-7, with TRBD1 identical over 7 bases. J lost 2 bases, V lost 3 bases, and 4 bases had no gene match. Germline-derived CDR1 and CDR2 are ENHRY and SYGVKD. The length of the CDR3 is 14 residues. As DNA, the CDR3 is TGTGCCATCAGTGAAGGGACAGTGACCTACGAGCAGTACTTC. Residues: CAISEGTVTYEQYF.

This chain links TRBV29-1 with TRBJ1-2; 10 bases match TRBD1. V was clipped by 7 bases and J by 12 bases; unmatched bases: 8. The CDR3 runs 11 residues. Per germline, CDR1 SQVTM and CDR2 ANQGSEA. CDR3 amino acids: CSARDRGIDTF. As DNA, the CDR3 is TGCAGCGCCCGGGACAGGGGTATTGACACCTTC.

This rearrangement joins TRBV7-6 to TRBJ2-7, with D possibly matching TRBD1 (6 bases). Trimming cost V 5 bases and J 5 bases, with 19 bases left between them. From germline, CDR1 is SGHVS and CDR2 FNYEAQ. The CDR3 is 15 residues long. CDR3 sequence (DNA): TGTGCCAGCAGCGCGCCTACCGGGACACTTGACGAGCAGTACTTC. Translated, it gives CASSAPTGTLDEQYF.

The chain links TRBV28 to TRBJ2-6, with a weak D call TRBD2 (5 bases). Trimming stripped 3 bases from V and 2 bases from J, with 8 bases between. Germline CDR1 is MDHEN and CDR2 is SYDVKM. This CDR3 contains 15 residues. CDR3 in amino acids: CASSLPGAGANVLTF. The DNA for the CDR3 is TGTGCCAGCAGTTTGCCCGGGGCTGGGGCCAACGTCCTGACTTTC.

This clone came up a few times. This chain connects TRBV5-5 to TRBJ2-1; TRBD2 matches at 8 bases. Germline CDR1 and CDR2: SGHKS and YYEKEE (reference sequence). Trimming removed 0 bases from V and 0 bases from J; junction bases left unmatched: 5. The CDR3 covers 17 residues. The CDR3 nucleotides read TGTGCCAGCAGCTTGGCCTTAGCGGGAAGCTCCTACAATGAGCAGTTCTTC. Its translation: CASSLALAGSSYNEQFF.

This clone was picked up one time. This sequence joins TRBV5-1 and TRBJ2-2; D remains ambiguous. Trimming took 4 bases from V and 4 from J, leaving 8 bases between them. Germline V gene data show CDR1 as SGHRS and CDR2 as YFSETQ. This CDR3 spans 13 amino acids. In DNA, the CDR3 is TGCGCCAGCAGCCCAAAGCCCACCGGGGAGCTGTTTTTT. Its translation: CASSPKPTGELFF.

V usage is TRBV3-1 (or the pseudogene TRBV3-2) and J usage is TRBJ1-5; a possible D gene is TRBD1 (5 bases). V was trimmed by 2 bases and J by 7 bases, leaving 12 bases between them. Germline CDR1 and CDR2: LGHDT and YNNKEL (reference sequence). The length of the CDR3 is 14 residues. CDR3 bases: TGTGCCAGCAGCCAATTGGCAGGGCGGCAGCCCCAGCATTTT. This encodes CASSQLAGRQPQHF.

V is TRBV11-2 and J is TRBJ1-2; 7 nucleotides agree with TRBD1. CDR1 is SGHAT and CDR2 is FQNNGV in the germline V gene. The CDR3 contains 15 residues. Trimming took 0 bases from V and 4 from J; bases not matched to a gene: 5. This chain's CDR3 is CASSLEGQTIYGYTF. The CDR3 nucleotides read TGTGCCAGCAGCTTAGAGGGACAGACCATCTATGGCTACACCTTC.

The chain combines TRBV14 with TRBJ1-1; no clear D gene. The V and J ends lost 0 bases and 3 bases respectively, with 5 bases between them. The CDR3 has 13 amino acids. From germline, CDR1 is SGHDN and CDR2 FVKESK. The CDR3 is CASSQDVYTEAFF. In DNA form, the CDR3 reads TGTGCCAGCAGCCAAGACGTTTACACTGAAGCTTTCTTT.

CDR3 coding DNA: TGTGCCTGGAGTAAACAGGGGTCCTACGAGCAGTACTTC. As protein: CAWSKQGSYEQYF. This sequence joins TRBV30 and TRBJ2-7, with 7 bases aligning to TRBD1. The CDR3 consists of 13 residues. The germline CDR1 and CDR2 sequences are GTSNPN and SVGIG (reference sequence). V lost 2 bases to trimming and J lost 1 base; unmatched junction nucleotides: 2.

V gene TRBV28 combines with J gene TRBJ1-3, with TRBD1 as a possible D gene (6 bases). The CDR3 loop spans 14 amino acids. Trimming took 8 bases from V and 3 from J, leaving 14 bases between them. Germline V gene sequence: CDR1 MDHEN, CDR2 SYDVKM. DNA for the CDR3: TGTGCCAGCCAATCGGGGGGCGGTGGAAACACCATATATTTT. Its protein product is CASQSGGGGNTIYF.

The chain links TRBV7-3 to TRBJ2-2, with 8 bases aligning to TRBD2. Germline V lookup: CDR1 SGHTA, CDR2 FQGTGA. V trimming: 4 bases; J trimming: 6 bases; junction bases outside the gene matches: 10. The CDR3 runs 16 residues. The CDR3 region is CASSSRSGRGSGELFF. Here the CDR3 DNA reads TGTGCCAGCAGCTCCAGAAGCGGGAGAGGCTCCGGGGAGCTGTTTTTT.

The chain is built from TRBV6-2 or TRBV6-3 and TRBJ2-3; 7 bases are shared with TRBD1. CDR1 is MNHEY and CDR2 is SVGEGT in the germline V gene. The CDR3 contains 14 residues. V lost 2 bases, J lost 4 bases, and 3 bases stayed unmatched. As DNA, the CDR3 is TGTGCCAGCAGTTACCAGGGGGAACCAGATACGCAGTATTTT. It translates to CASSYQGEPDTQYF.

The gene calls are TRBV19 and TRBJ2-1; maybe TRBD1 (6 bases). Germline loops: CDR1 LNHDA, CDR2 SQIVND (reference sequence). The CDR3 has 17 amino acids. The ends were cut back, 2 bases at V and 1 base at J, with 15 bases in the middle. This CDR3 is CASSILALQGSYNEQFF. The CDR3 region has the DNA TGTGCCAGTAGTATACTGGCCCTCCAGGGGTCCTACAATGAGCAGTTCTTC.

The chain uses TRBV19 and TRBJ2-1, with TRBD2 matching 9 bases. The CDR3 has 15 residues. Germline CDR1 is LNHDA and CDR2 is SQIVND (reference sequence). The V gene end was trimmed by 4 bases and the J gene end by 4 bases; junction bases not matched to a gene: 5. CDR3 residues: CASSTWLAGYNEQFF. The CDR3 bases are TGTGCCAGTAGTACTTGGCTAGCGGGGTACAATGAGCAGTTCTTC.

J is TRBJ2-1 and V is TRBV7-3, with 11 bases fitting TRBD2. The CDR3 length is 16 residues. Germline V gene lookup returns CDR1 SGHTA and CDR2 FQGTGA. The trim removed 1 base at V and 4 bases at J, leaving 3 bases unmatched. CDR3 amino acids: CASSLMASGGYNEQFF. The CDR3 bases are TGTGCCAGCAGCTTAATGGCTAGCGGGGGGTACAATGAGCAGTTCTTC. The full variable domain, in which reference TRBV7-3 and TRBJ2-1 provide the parts outside the CDR3, is GAGVSQTPSNKVTEKGKYVELRCDPISGHTALYWYRQSLGQGPEFLIYFQGTGAADDSGLPNDRFFAVRPEGSVSTLKIQRTERGDSAVYLCASSLMASGGYNEQFFGPGTRLTVL.

V usage is TRBV19 and J usage is TRBJ2-7; the match to TRBD1 covers 7 bases. The CDR3 sequence is 15 residues long. V shed 4 bases, J shed 4 bases, and the junction held 10 bases outside the gene matches. CDR1 and CDR2 (germline): LNHDA, SQIVND (reference sequence). The CDR3 region is CASSRPGTELYEQYF. The CDR3 nucleotides are TGTGCCAGTAGTAGACCTGGGACAGAACTATACGAGCAGTACTTC.

This clone was recorded once. The V call is TRBV7-9, the J call TRBJ1-2, with 8 bases identical to TRBD1. V trimming: 5 bases; J trimming: 7 bases; junction bases outside the gene matches: 9. Germline V gene sequence: CDR1 SEHNR, CDR2 FQNEAQ (reference sequence). This CDR3 is 14 amino acids long. The CDR3 loop reads CASSPGTGIGGYTF. The CDR3 coding sequence is TGTGCCAGCAGCCCCGGGACAGGAATCGGTGGCTACACCTTC.

The J gene is TRBJ2-7, the V gene TRBV19; tentative D call: TRBD1 (5 bases). The CDR3 spans 15 residues. Trimming shortened V by 0 bases and J by 2 bases, and 11 bases separated the two germline ends. The germline V gene has CDR1 LNHDA and CDR2 SQIVND (reference sequence). CDR3 amino acids: CASSIDGQGTYEQYF. CDR3 sequence (DNA): TGTGCCAGTAGTATAGATGGGCAGGGAACCTACGAGCAGTACTTC.

The chain couples TRBV15 to TRBJ2-1; 7 bases agree with TRBD1. J gave up 6 bases and V 7 bases, and 9 bases lay outside the gene matches. This CDR3 has 14 residues. The germline V gene encodes CDR1 LNHNV and CDR2 YYDKDF (reference sequence). CDR3 nucleotide sequence: TGTGCCACCATGCAAGGGGGCGAGTTCAATGAGCAGTTCTTC. Translating gives CATMQGGEFNEQFF.